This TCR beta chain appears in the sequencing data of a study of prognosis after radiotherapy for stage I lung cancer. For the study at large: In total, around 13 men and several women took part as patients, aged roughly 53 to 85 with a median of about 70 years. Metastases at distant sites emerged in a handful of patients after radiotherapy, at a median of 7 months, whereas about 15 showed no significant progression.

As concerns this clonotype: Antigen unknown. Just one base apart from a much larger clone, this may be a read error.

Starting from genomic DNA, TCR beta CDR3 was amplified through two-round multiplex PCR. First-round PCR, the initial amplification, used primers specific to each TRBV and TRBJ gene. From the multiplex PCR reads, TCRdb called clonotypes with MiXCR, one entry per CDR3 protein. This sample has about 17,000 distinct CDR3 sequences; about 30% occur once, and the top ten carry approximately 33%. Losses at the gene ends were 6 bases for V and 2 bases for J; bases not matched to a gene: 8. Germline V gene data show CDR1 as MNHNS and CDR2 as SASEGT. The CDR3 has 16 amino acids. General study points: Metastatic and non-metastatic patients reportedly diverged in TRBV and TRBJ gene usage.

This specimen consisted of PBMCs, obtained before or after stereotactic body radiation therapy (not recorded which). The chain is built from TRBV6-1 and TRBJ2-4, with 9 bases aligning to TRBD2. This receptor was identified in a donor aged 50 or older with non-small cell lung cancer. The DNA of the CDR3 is TGTGCCAGCAGGGTCGGGACTAGCCGTTCCAAAAACATTCAGTACTTC. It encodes CASRVGTSRSKNIQYF.